This TCR beta chain is drawn from a study of blood T cell repertoires in COVID-19. Looking at the study overall: The analysed material was cDNA or gDNA that came from T cells, B-cell-depleted T cells, or PBMCs.

This CDR3 spans 16 amino acids. Germline V gene data show CDR1 as LGHDT and CDR2 as YNNKEL (reference sequence). Between the trimmed V and J ends, which lost 5 bases and 3 bases, there was a span of 18 bases. TCRdb keeps only in-frame clones here, not all; method: immunoSEQ multiplex PCR. The table has some 170,000 clones, approximately 85% seen once. This clonotype originated in a woman aged 55-69 years with acute or convalescent COVID-19. The chain is built from TRBV3-1 (or the pseudogene TRBV3-2) and TRBJ2-3, with a possible D match to TRBD2 (6 bases). Sequencing was performed on peripheral blood. CDR3 sequence reads: CASSYGLAVLTDTQYF. The CDR3 coding sequence is TGTGCCAGCAGCTACGGTTTAGCGGTGCTGACAGATACGCAGTATTTT.